These 9 T cell receptor beta chains were sequenced from one sample in a study of human T cells and chemical hapten exposure. MiXCR, applied by TCRdb to the RACE reads, yields one record per CDR3 protein. The table has approximately 90,000 distinct CDR3 sequences, around 10% seen once. Time point described: patch test 2, 6 weeks after DPC sensitization. The treatment was: therapeutic diphenylcyclopropenone sensitization with weekly scalp DPC. Sequencing used whole blood, obtained in connection with sensitization to the hapten diphenylcyclopropenone (DPC). Every receptor here comes from a man aged 40-55 years with alopecia areata. Some clones in this sample may be carry-over from other donors' samples.

The chain recombines TRBV29-1 with TRBJ2-5; D not certain. V was trimmed by 6 bases and J by 5 bases, leaving 10 bases between them. This CDR3 has 11 amino acids. Germline V gives CDR1 SQVTM, CDR2 ANQGSEA. CDR3 nucleotides: TGCAGCGTATACCAGAAGGAGACCCAGTACTTC. This sequence encodes CSVYQKETQYF.

The rearrangement uses TRBV24-1 and TRBJ2-2; D not certain. Deletions cut 5 bases from V and 0 bases from J, with 6 bases between. The germline V gene encodes CDR1 KGHDR and CDR2 SFDVKD. This CDR3 spans 14 amino acids. DNA for the CDR3: TGTGCCACCAGTGTCCAGGCGAACACCGGGGAGCTGTTTTTT. Translated: CATSVQANTGELFF.

This clonotype was found a few times. CDR3 in DNA: TGTGCCATCAGTGGGGGGACTAGCGGGACCATTCCCCTAATCTTTGATGAGCAGTTCTTC. Amino acid sequence: CAISGGTSGTIPLIFDEQFF. V gene TRBV10-3 combines with J gene TRBJ2-1, with TRBD2 matching over 13 bases. With 4 bases clipped from V and 8 bases from J, the junction kept 20 bases outside the gene matches. The CDR3 covers 20 residues. Germline CDR1 reads ENHRY; CDR2 reads SYGVKD.

The CDR3 region is CSASTSGILNTGELFF. In nucleotides, the CDR3 is TGCAGTGCCTCGACTAGCGGGATCCTTAACACCGGGGAGCTGTTTTTT. This chain joins TRBV20-1 and TRBJ2-2, with 11 bases matching TRBD2. From germline, CDR1 is DFQATT and CDR2 SNEGSKA (reference sequence). After removal of 6 bases from V and 2 bases from J, the junction contained 8 bases not matched to a gene. The CDR3 runs to 16 residues.

This clonotype appeared many times. CDR3 loop: CASSYSRQSNYGYTF. In DNA, the CDR3 is TGTGCCAGCAGTTACTCGAGGCAGTCCAACTATGGCTACACCTTC. The chain combines TRBV6-2 or TRBV6-3 with TRBJ1-2, with D unresolved. CDR1 and CDR2 from the germline V gene are MNHEY and SVGEGT. CDR3 length: 15 amino acids. Deletions cut 0 bases from V and 2 bases from J, with 10 bases between.

This clonotype was seen a few times. V usage is TRBV29-1 and J usage is TRBJ2-3, with 13 bases identical to TRBD2. The CDR3 contains 16 residues. CDR1 is SQVTM, CDR2 ANQGSEA, per germline. The V and J ends lost 4 bases and 2 bases, in that order; junction bases with no gene match: 6. CDR3 sequence: CSVGTSGRVITDTQYF. CDR3 coding DNA: TGCAGCGTTGGGACTAGCGGGAGAGTAATCACAGATACGCAGTATTTT.

CDR3 amino acids: CASSRDGNYNEQFF. The CDR3 coding sequence is TGTGCCAGCAGCCGGGACGGAAACTACAATGAGCAGTTCTTC. This sequence joins TRBV6-2 or TRBV6-3 and TRBJ2-1; possibly TRBD1 or TRBD2 for D (5 bases each). V gave up 6 bases and J gave up 3 bases, with 12 bases separating them. Germline assignment: CDR1 MNHEY and CDR2 SVGEGT. The length of the CDR3 is 14 residues.

The rearrangement links TRBV4-1 to TRBJ2-7; possibly TRBD1 for D (6 bases). CDR1 MGHRA and CDR2 YSYEKL come from the germline V gene. This CDR3 is 15 amino acids long. The V end lost 0 bases, the J end lost 1 base, and 10 bases lay between the germline ends. In DNA form, the CDR3 reads TGCGCCAGCAGCCAAGATTGGGACATGTCCTACGAGCAGTACGTC. It specifies CASSQDWDMSYEQYV.

Many counts were recorded for this clonotype. The chain recombines TRBV6-5 with TRBJ1-1; no reliable D call. The V end was cut by 0 bases, the J end by 6 bases, with 11 bases between. CDR1 MNHEY and CDR2 SVGAGI come from the germline V gene. This CDR3 region has 14 residues. The DNA for the CDR3 is TGTGCCAGCAGTTACTCACCGCGATTCGCTGAAGCTTTCTTT. Its protein is CASSYSPRFAEAFF.